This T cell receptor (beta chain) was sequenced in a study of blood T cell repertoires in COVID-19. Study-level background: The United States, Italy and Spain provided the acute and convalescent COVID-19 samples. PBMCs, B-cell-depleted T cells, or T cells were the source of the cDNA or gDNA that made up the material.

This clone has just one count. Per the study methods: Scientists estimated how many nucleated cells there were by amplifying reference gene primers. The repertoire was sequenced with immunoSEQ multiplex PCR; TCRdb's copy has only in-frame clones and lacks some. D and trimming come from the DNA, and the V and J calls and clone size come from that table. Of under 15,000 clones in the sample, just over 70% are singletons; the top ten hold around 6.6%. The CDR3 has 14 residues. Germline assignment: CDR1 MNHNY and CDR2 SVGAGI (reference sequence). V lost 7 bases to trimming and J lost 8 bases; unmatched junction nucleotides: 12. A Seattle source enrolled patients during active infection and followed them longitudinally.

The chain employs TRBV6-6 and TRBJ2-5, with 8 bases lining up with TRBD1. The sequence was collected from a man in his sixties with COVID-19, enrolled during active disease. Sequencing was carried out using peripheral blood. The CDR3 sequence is CASTIQGEAGTQYF. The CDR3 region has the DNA TGTGCCAGCACCATACAGGGGGAGGCCGGAACCCAGTACTTC.